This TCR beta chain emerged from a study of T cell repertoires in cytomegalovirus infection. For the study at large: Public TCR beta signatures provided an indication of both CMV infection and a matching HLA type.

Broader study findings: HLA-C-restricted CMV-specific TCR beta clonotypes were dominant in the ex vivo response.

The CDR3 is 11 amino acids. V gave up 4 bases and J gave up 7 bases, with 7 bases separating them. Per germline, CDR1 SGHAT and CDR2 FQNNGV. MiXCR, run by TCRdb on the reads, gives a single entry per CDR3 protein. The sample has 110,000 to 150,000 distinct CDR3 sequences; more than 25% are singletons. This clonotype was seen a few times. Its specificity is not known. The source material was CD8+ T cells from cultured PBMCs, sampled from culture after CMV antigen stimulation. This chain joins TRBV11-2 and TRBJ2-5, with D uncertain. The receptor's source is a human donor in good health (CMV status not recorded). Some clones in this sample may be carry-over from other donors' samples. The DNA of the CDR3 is TGTGCCAGCAGCTCCCAGGCGACCCAGTACTTC. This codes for CASSSQATQYF.